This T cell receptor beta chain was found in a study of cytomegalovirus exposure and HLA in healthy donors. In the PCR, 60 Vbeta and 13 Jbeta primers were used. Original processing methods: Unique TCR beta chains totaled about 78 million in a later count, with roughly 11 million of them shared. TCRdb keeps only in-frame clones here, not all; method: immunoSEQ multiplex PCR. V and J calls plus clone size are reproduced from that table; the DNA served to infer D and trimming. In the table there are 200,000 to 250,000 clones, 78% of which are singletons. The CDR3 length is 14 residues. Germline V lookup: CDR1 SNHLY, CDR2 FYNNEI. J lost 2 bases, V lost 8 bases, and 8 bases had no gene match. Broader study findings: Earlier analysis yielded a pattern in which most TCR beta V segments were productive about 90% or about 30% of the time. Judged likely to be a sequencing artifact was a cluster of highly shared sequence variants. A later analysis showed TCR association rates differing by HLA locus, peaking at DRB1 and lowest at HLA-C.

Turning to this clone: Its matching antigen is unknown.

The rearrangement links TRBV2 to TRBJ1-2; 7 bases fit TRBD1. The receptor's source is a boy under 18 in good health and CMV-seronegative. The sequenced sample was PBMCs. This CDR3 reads CASSRQGRNYGYTF. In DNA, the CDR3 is TGTGCCAGCTCGAGACAGGGAAGAAACTATGGCTACACCTTC. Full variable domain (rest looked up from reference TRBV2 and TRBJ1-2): EPEVTQTPSHQVTQMGQEVILRCVPISNHLYFYWYRQILGQKVEFLVSFYNNEISEKSEIFDDQFSVERPDGSNFTLKIRSTKLEDSAMYFCASSRQGRNYGYTFGSGTRLTVV.